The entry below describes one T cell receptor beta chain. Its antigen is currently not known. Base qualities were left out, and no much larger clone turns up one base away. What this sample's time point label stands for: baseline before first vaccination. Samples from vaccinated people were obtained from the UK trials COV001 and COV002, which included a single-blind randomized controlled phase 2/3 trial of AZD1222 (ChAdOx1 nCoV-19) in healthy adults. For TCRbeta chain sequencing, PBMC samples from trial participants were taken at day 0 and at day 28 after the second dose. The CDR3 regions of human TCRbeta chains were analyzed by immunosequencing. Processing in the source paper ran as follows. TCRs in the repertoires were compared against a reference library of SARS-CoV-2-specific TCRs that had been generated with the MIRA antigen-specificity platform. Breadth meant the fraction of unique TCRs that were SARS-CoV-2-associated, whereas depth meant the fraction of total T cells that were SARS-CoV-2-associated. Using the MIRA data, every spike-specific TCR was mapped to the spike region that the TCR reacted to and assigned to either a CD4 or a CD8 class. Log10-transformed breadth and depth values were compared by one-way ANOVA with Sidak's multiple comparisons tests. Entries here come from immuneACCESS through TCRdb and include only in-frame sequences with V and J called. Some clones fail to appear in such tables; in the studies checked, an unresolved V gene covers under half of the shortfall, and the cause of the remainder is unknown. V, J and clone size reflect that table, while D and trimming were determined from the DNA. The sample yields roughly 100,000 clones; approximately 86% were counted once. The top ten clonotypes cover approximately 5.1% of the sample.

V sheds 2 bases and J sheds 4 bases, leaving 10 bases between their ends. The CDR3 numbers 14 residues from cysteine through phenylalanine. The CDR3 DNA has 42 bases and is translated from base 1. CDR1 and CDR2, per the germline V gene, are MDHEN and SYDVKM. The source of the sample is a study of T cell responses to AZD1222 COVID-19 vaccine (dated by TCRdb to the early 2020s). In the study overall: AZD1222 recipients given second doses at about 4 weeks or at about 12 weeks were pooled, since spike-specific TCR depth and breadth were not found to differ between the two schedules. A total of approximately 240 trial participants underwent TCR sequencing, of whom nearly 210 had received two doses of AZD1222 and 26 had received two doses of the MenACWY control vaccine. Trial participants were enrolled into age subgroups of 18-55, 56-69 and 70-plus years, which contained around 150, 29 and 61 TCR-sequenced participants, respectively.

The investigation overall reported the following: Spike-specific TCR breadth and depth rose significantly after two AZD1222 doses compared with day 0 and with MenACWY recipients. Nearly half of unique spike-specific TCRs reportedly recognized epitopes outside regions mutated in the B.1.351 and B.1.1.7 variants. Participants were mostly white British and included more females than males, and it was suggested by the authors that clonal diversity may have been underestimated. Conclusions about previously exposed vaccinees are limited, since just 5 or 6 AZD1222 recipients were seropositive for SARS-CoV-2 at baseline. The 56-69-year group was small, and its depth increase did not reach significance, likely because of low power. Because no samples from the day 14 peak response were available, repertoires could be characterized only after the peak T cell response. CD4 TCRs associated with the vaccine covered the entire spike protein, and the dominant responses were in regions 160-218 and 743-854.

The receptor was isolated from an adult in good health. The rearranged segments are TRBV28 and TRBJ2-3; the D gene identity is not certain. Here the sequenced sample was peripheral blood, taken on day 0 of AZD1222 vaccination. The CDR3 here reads CASSLSPAADTQYF. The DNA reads TGTGCCAGCAGTTTAAGCCCCGCCGCAGATACGCAGTATTTT. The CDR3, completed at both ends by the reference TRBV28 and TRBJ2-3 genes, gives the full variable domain DVKVTQSSRYLVKRTGEKVFLECVQDMDHENMFWYRQDPGLGLRLIYFSYDVKMKEKGDIPEGYSVSREKKERFSLILESASTNQTSMYLCASSLSPAADTQYFGPGTRLTVL.